Listed below are T cell receptor beta chains from one sample, sequenced in a study of T-cell memory formation after mild COVID-19. TCRdb re-derived calls from the 5' RACE reads in MiXCR, one entry per CDR3 protein. The table shows around 62,000 distinct CDR3 sequences, with about 27% occurring only once. The sample comprised PBMCs or a T cell subset sorted from them (not recorded which). All receptors derive from a man between 18 and 35 years old who had mild COVID-19 (a few samples of this study predate the infection). Cell type and time point are not known. Both conserved end residues are part of each CDR3. The D gene is left open where the match is weak.

V gene,D gene,CDR3 protein
TRBV11-3,.,CASSLGGGTQYF
TRBV5-1,TRBD2,CASILAGGYDEQYF
TRBV9,.,CASSVAPTRGRTEAFF
TRBV7-9,.,CASSLGFGRETQYF
TRBV6-2/TRBV6-3,.,CASRKGVYEQYF
TRBV4-3,TRBD2,CASSPVAGRGADTQYF
TRBV10-2,TRBD1,CASDAGTGNTEAFF
TRBV9,.,CASSVAHYGYTF
TRBV29-1,.,CSVHRRQETQYF
TRBV4-3,TRBD2,CASSQKDPGTSGDTQYF
TRBV12-3/TRBV12-4,.,CASSFGGPNTEAFF
TRBV5-6,TRBD1,CASSRGGDEQFF
TRBV18,.,CASSPPGYYGYTF
TRBV14,.,CASSQYNYNEQFF
TRBV20-1,.,CSASMTAEDSTDTQYF
TRBV27,.,CASSMGGTYEQYF
TRBV7-3,TRBD2,CASSPFGGGANTQYF
TRBV12-3/TRBV12-4,TRBD2,CASGEGKNIQYF
TRBV7-2,.,CASRPPSGVSETQYF
TRBV9,TRBD1,CASSEGQGSTDTQYF
TRBV11-2,.,CASSLSRGYSYEQYF
TRBV12-3/TRBV12-4,.,CASSLSVFGPLGELFF
TRBV25-1,.,CASSETEYQETQYF
TRBV6-2/TRBV6-3,.,CASMRETQYF
TRBV6-5,TRBD1,CASSREGANKANYGYTF
TRBV2,.,CASSESGGFRTETQYF
TRBV10-3,.,CAISESNGQLIYGYTF
TRBV5-8,.,CASSPYSNQPQHF
TRBV12-3/TRBV12-4,.,CASSLGRVGNTEAFF
TRBV6-2/TRBV6-3,.,CASSYSTGRAYTDTQYF
TRBV6-5,TRBD2,CASRSTGGTGELFF
TRBV5-1,.,CASSLEEGGSYEQYF
TRBV5-1,.,CASSLAPAGADYGYTF
TRBV29-1,.,CSVRNQETQYF
TRBV4-1,.,CASSQETGVRTDTQYF
TRBV5-6,TRBD1,CASSLEGTGGYGYTF
TRBV29-1,.,CSVQGPLGELFF
TRBV20-1,.,CSARDLPEPGLAQYF
TRBV12-3/TRBV12-4,TRBD2,CASSNRTSRSYEQYF
TRBV27,TRBD2,CASSLLGRGMDEQYF
TRBV12-3/TRBV12-4,.,CASSLAGPTPDEQYF
TRBV6-6,TRBD1,CASSQDRGINSPLHF
TRBV6-2/TRBV6-3,.,CASSPDTGSSYNEQFF
TRBV5-5,.,CASSWIEPGQYF
TRBV5-5,.,CASSLTYFPKTEAFF
TRBV5-4,.,CASSLEGNTGELFF
TRBV4-3,.,CASTPERSSYNEQFF
TRBV5-6,.,CASSLGSLSGYTF
TRBV7-9,.,CASSASPPYEAFF
TRBV7-2,.,CASSLVGGEDNEQFF
TRBV6-5,.,CASSFRDQALETQYF
TRBV12-3/TRBV12-4,.,CASSFPHSGYTIYF